These 14 T cell receptor beta chains came from one sample sequenced in a study of cytomegalovirus exposure and HLA in healthy donors. A multiplex PCR was run with 60 Vbeta primers and 13 Jbeta primers. Data came from immunoSEQ multiplex PCR; TCRdb stores just in-frame clones and leaves some out. The profile shows 60,000 to 70,000 clones, roughly 75% of them singletons. Material for sequencing was PBMCs. Receptors originate from a woman aged 30 to 39 in good health and CMV-seronegative.

The rearrangement links TRBV7-9 to TRBJ2-2, with 9 positions matching TRBD2. The V segment lost 4 bases and the J segment 0 bases; nucleotides outside the gene matches: 6. This CDR3 is 17 amino acids long. From germline, CDR1 is SEHNR and CDR2 FQNEAQ (reference sequence). The CDR3 region is CASSSIAGVANTGELFF. The CDR3 DNA reads as TGTGCCAGCAGCTCGATAGCGGGAGTCGCGAACACCGGGGAGCTGTTTTTT.

The chain joins TRBV6-6 to TRBJ2-3; 12 bases map to TRBD2. CDR1 is MNHNY and CDR2 is SVGAGI in the germline V gene (reference sequence). V lost 6 bases and J lost 4; bases outside the gene matches: 5. This CDR3 has 15 amino acids. The CDR3 is CASSTRLAGADTQYF. CDR3 nucleotide sequence: TGTGCCAGCAGCACGAGACTAGCGGGGGCAGATACGCAGTATTTT.

CDR3 DNA: TGTGCCAGCAACGGGGGGGAGGCGGAGCAGTACTTC. It translates to CASNGGEAEQYF. V usage is TRBV6-4 and J usage is TRBJ2-7, with 8 bases lining up with TRBD2. The length of the CDR3 is 12 residues. Germline CDR1 and CDR2: MRHNA and SNTAGT. V was clipped by 7 bases and J by 7 bases; unmatched bases: 6.

Regarding this clone: A junction end diverges from the germline sequence, so it may reflect a read error. V and J are TRBV11-2 and TRBJ2-5; 7 bases fit TRBD2. The CDR3 runs 15 residues. Per the germline V gene, CDR1 is SGHAT and CDR2 is FQNNGV. This CDR3 is CASSLGPIGTGLFDF. The CDR3 DNA reads TGTGCCAGCAGCTTAGGACCAATCGGGACGGGACTATTCGACTTC.

This rearrangement joins TRBV5-7 to TRBJ1-2; TRBD1 matches at 8 bases. TRBV5-7 is marked as an open reading frame, function uncertain. V was clipped by 3 bases and J by 0 bases; unmatched bases: 7. This CDR3 contains 16 residues. The CDR3 DNA reads as TGTGCCAGCAGCTCCAATGTGACAGGGGCTAACTATGGCTACACCTTC. Residues: CASSSNVTGANYGYTF.

The V call is TRBV7-6, the J call TRBJ2-1, with D perhaps matching TRBD2 (5 bases). Trimming took 4 bases from V and 0 from J, leaving 13 bases between them. CDR3 length: 16 amino acids. Germline V gene sequence: CDR1 SGHVS, CDR2 FNYEAQ. CDR3 in amino acids: CASSSTAGSSYNEQFF. Here the CDR3 DNA reads TGTGCCAGCAGCTCAACTGCGGGTTCCTCCTACAATGAGCAGTTCTTC.

This rearrangement joins TRBV30 to TRBJ2-5, with 7 bases aligning to TRBD2. The last part of the DNA fits TRBJ2-7 better; the J call may be wrong. Germline assignment: CDR1 GTSNPN and CDR2 SVGIG (reference sequence). This CDR3 region has 13 residues. The CDR3 region is CAWSITREREQYF. The DNA of the CDR3 is TGTGCCTGGAGTATTACGCGGGAGCGCGAGCAGTACTTC.

The chain links TRBV18 to TRBJ2-7, with D possibly matching TRBD2 (6 bases). The V gene lost 3 bases and the J gene lost 3 bases, with 9 bases spanning the gap. The CDR3 contains 13 residues. Germline V CDR1 and CDR2: KGHSH, LQKENI. In DNA, the CDR3 is TGTGCCAGCTCACCGCGGGGTGGCTACGAGCAGTACTTC. It translates to CASSPRGGYEQYF.

The chain has TRBV19 and TRBJ1-1; 7 bases match TRBD1. Germline V gene lookup returns CDR1 LNHDA and CDR2 SQIVND (reference sequence). Trimming at V came to 6 bases and at J to 1 base, leaving 2 bases not matched to a gene. This CDR3 has 13 residues. The CDR3 DNA sequence: TGTGCCAGTAGACACAGGGGGAACACTGAAGCTTTCTTT. Amino acid sequence: CASRHRGNTEAFF.

The V call is TRBV6-5, the J call TRBJ2-7; tentative D call: TRBD2 (5 bases). Germline V lookup: CDR1 MNHEY, CDR2 SVGAGI. This CDR3 region has 14 residues. Trimming cost V 6 bases and J 1 base, with 13 bases left between them. The CDR3 reads CASRTTLSSYEQYF. CDR3 nucleotide sequence: TGTGCCAGCAGGACTACTCTTTCGTCCTACGAGCAGTACTTC.

Concerning this clone itself: The junction does not match germline at one end; this may be a read error. The CDR3 DNA follows: TGTGCCAGCAGTTTAGGCGGGTATCAGGCCCAGCATTTT. The encoded protein is CASSLGGYQAQHF. The genes are TRBV27 and TRBJ1-5; D uncertain. Germline CDR1 is MNHEY and CDR2 is SMNVEV (reference sequence). CDR3 length: 13 amino acids.

V gene TRBV30 combines with J gene TRBJ2-7; D remains ambiguous. The CDR3 contains 11 residues. Deletions cut 5 bases from V and 4 bases from J, with 9 bases between. The V gene's germline CDR1 is GTSNPN and CDR2 SVGIG (reference sequence). In DNA, the CDR3 is TGTGCCTGGGAGGAAGAGTACGAGCAGTACTTC. Amino acid sequence: CAWEEEYEQYF.

This clone has only one observation. The chain links TRBV25-1 to TRBJ2-5; D possibly corresponds to TRBD2 (5 bases). This CDR3 is 18 amino acids long. Germline values: CDR1 MGHDK, CDR2 SYGVNS. Trimming pared 3 bases from V and 3 bases from J, leaving 23 bases between. This CDR3 reads CASSDPDLTWQAEETQYF. CDR3 nucleotide sequence: TGTGCCAGCAGTGACCCTGACCTGACCTGGCAAGCGGAAGAGACCCAGTACTTC.

The chain carries TRBV19 and TRBJ1-1; tentatively, D is TRBD1 (5 bases). Trimming took 1 base from V and 4 from J, leaving 7 bases between them. The CDR3 is 13 amino acids. Germline loops: CDR1 LNHDA, CDR2 SQIVND (reference sequence). In DNA form, the CDR3 reads TGTGCCAGTAGTATAGTAAGGGGCACTGAAGCTTTCTTT. Protein: CASSIVRGTEAFF.